The 8 T cell receptor beta chains below all came from one sample that was sequenced in a study of T cells in Graves' hyperthyroidism and ophthalmopathy. The TCR beta CDR3 regions underwent amplification using RNA transcripts as the source. The HTBI primer set served for first-round RT-PCR of the TCR CDR3. One entry per CDR3 protein, called by TCRdb with MiXCR from the multiplex PCR reads. The sample gives roughly 750,000 distinct CDR3 sequences, around 17% of which show up once; approximately 8.4% is in the top ten. The specimen was blood. The receptor source for this set is a man between 18 and 29 years old with Graves' hyperthyroidism.

This rearrangement joins TRBV9 to TRBJ2-2; 11 bases fit TRBD2. The CDR3 has 17 residues. J lost 5 bases, V lost 4 bases, and 10 bases had no gene match. The germline V gene encodes CDR1 SGDLS and CDR2 YYNGEE. The CDR3 DNA sequence: TGTGCCAGCAGCAAGCAGGTAGCGGGAGGGCGAACCGGGGAGCTGTTTTTT. Amino acids: CASSKQVAGGRTGELFF.

This clonotype was seen at least ten times. The chain couples TRBV28 to TRBJ2-1, with a tentative D call TRBD1 (5 bases). CDR1 and CDR2 (germline): MDHEN, SYDVKM. The CDR3 loop spans 15 amino acids. Trimming cost V 5 bases and J 8 bases, with 19 bases left between them. The CDR3, as DNA: TGTGCCAGCAGTCCACATCTAGTAGGGGCTTATGAGCAGTTCTTC. Its protein product is CASSPHLVGAYEQFF.

This clonotype has at least ten counts. This rearrangement joins TRBV6-1 to TRBJ2-6, with a tentative D call TRBD2 (5 bases). This CDR3 contains 17 residues. Germline CDR1 reads MNHNS; CDR2 reads SASEGT. Trimming took 4 bases from V and 2 from J, leaving 15 bases between them. In nucleotides, the CDR3 is TGTGCCAGCAGTGCGGACTCTGCCGGGGCTGGGGCCAACGTCCTGACTTTC. Encoded protein: CASSADSAGAGANVLTF.

The CDR3 is CASSLGRTGAILTQETQYF. CDR3 nucleotide sequence: TGTGCCAGCAGCTTAGGCAGGACAGGGGCTATCCTTACCCAAGAGACCCAGTACTTC. The V call is TRBV7-9, the J call TRBJ2-5; 9 nucleotides line up with TRBD1. CDR3 length: 19 amino acids. Germline loops: CDR1 SEHNR, CDR2 FQNEAQ (reference sequence). Trimming removed 1 base from V and 1 base from J; junction bases left unmatched: 13. The entire variable domain, with the rest obtained from reference TRBV7-9 and TRBJ2-5, is as follows: DTGVSQNPRHKITKRGQNVTFRCDPISEHNRLYWYRQTLGQGPEFLTYFQNEAQLEKSRLLSDRFSAERPKGSFSTLEIQRTEQGDSAMYLCASSLGRTGAILTQETQYFGPGTRLLVL.

This clonotype was seen many times. The gene calls are TRBV2 and TRBJ2-3, with D possibly TRBD1 on 6 matching bases. The CDR3 spans 15 residues. The ends were cut back, 1 base at V and 2 bases at J, with 10 bases in the middle. Looked up from germline, CDR1 is SNHLY and CDR2 is FYNNEI. The CDR3 loop is CASSEDRAYTDTQYF. As DNA, the CDR3 is TGTGCCAGCAGTGAAGACAGGGCTTACACAGATACGCAGTATTTT.

As for this clonotype: A much larger clone lies one base from this, so it may be a read error. The chain recombines TRBV12-3 or TRBV12-4 with TRBJ2-7, with D tentatively TRBD2 (5 bases). Trimming left V 7 bases short and J 3 bases short, with 16 bases between. There are 14 residues in the CDR3. The CDR3 nucleotides read TGTGCCAGCACTTCCTCGGTGGGAGACTACGAGCAGTACTTC. It is translated as CASTSSVGDYEQYF.

The sample holds a few counts of this clonotype. The V gene is TRBV28, the J gene TRBJ2-4; D is undetermined. Germline CDR1 is MDHEN and CDR2 is SYDVKM. Trimming left V 3 bases short and J 5 bases short, with 5 bases between. This CDR3 has 12 amino acids. The CDR3 loop is CASSFTENIQYF. DNA of the CDR3: TGTGCCAGCAGTTTTACCGAAAACATTCAGTACTTC.

In this sample, this clonotype turned up many times. This chain links TRBV20-1 with TRBJ2-3; 10 bases fit TRBD2. Per germline, CDR1 DFQATT and CDR2 SNEGSKA (reference sequence). Trimming at V came to 6 bases and at J to 2 bases, leaving 23 bases not matched to a gene. The length of the CDR3 is 20 residues. The CDR3 DNA is TGCAGTGCCAGGATGCTGGTGGTTGGGCTAACTAGCGGGGACACAGATACGCAGTATTTT. Protein: CSARMLVVGLTSGDTDTQYF.